The rows below give T cell receptor beta chains drawn from one sample of a study of blood T cell repertoires in COVID-19. Libraries were prepared by immunoSEQ multiplex PCR; TCRdb keeps only in-frame clonotypes and omits some of them. Of roughly 430,000 clones in the sample, 88% were seen once. Sample: PBMCs or T cells enriched from blood (not recorded which). Receptors originate from a middle-aged woman with acute COVID-19. Both conserved end residues are part of each CDR3. A D gene is named only where the DNA matches it firmly. A clone size is listed for some rows: how often the clone was seen (once, few, many), or a class if it is expanded.

clone_size: NA; d_call: NA; j_call: TRBJ2-7; v_call: TRBV2; cdr3_nt: TGTGCCAGCACCCCAGCCTACGAGCAGTACTTC; cdr3_aa: CASTPAYEQYF
clone_size: NA; d_call: TRBD2; j_call: TRBJ2-7; v_call: TRBV7-8; cdr3_nt: TGTGCCAGCAGCCTAACAGCCGGGACTAGCGGGGGGGAATCCTACGAGCAGTACTTC; cdr3_aa: CASSLTAGTSGGESYEQYF
clone_size: NA; d_call: NA; j_call: TRBJ2-3; v_call: TRBV6-1; cdr3_nt: TGTGCCAGCAGTGAAGCGATTTCACTGACCCTTGGCGGAGGGACAGATACGCAGTATTTT; cdr3_aa: CASSEAISLTLGGGTDTQYF
clone_size: NA; d_call: NA; j_call: TRBJ1-5; v_call: TRBV3-1/TRBV3-2; cdr3_nt: TGTGCCAGCAGTCCTTCGGCAGGGGAGTATCAGCCCCAGCATTTT; cdr3_aa: CASSPSAGEYQPQHF
clone_size: NA; d_call: TRBD1; j_call: TRBJ1-2; v_call: TRBV9; cdr3_nt: TGTGCCAGCAGCTCCCAGGGGGCCGACAACTATGGCTACACCTTC; cdr3_aa: CASSSQGADNYGYTF
clone_size: NA; d_call: NA; j_call: TRBJ1-2; v_call: TRBV9; cdr3_nt: TGTGCCAGCAGAAATGGACAGAACTATGGCTACACCTTC; cdr3_aa: CASRNGQNYGYTF
clone_size: NA; d_call: NA; j_call: TRBJ1-2; v_call: TRBV2; cdr3_nt: TGTGCCAGCTTGCTTGACAGCTTTAATGGCTACACCTTC; cdr3_aa: CASLLDSFNGYTF
clone_size: NA; d_call: TRBD1; j_call: TRBJ2-7; v_call: TRBV3-1/TRBV3-2; cdr3_nt: TGTGCCAGCAGGCGATCTCTTGGACAGGCGACCTACGAGCAGTACTTC; cdr3_aa: CASRRSLGQATYEQYF
clone_size: NA; d_call: TRBD2; j_call: TRBJ2-2; v_call: TRBV2; cdr3_nt: TGTGCCAGCAGTGCGGGGGGCACCGGGGAGCTGTTTTTT; cdr3_aa: CASSAGGTGELFF
clone_size: NA; d_call: TRBD2; j_call: TRBJ2-1; v_call: TRBV7-2; cdr3_nt: TGTGCCAGCAGCTTAAGCTCTGGACTAGGAGTGAGTGTGCAGTTCTTC; cdr3_aa: CASSLSSGLGVSVQFF
clone_size: NA; d_call: TRBD1; j_call: TRBJ2-7; v_call: TRBV6-5; cdr3_nt: TGTGCCAGCAGCCCCGGGACAGGGATCAACGAGCAGTACTTC; cdr3_aa: CASSPGTGINEQYF
clone_size: NA; d_call: NA; j_call: TRBJ1-1; v_call: TRBV12-3/TRBV12-4; cdr3_nt: TGTGCCAGCAGTCCACAGGCAGACCTTGAAGCTTTCTTT; cdr3_aa: CASSPQADLEAFF
clone_size: NA; d_call: NA; j_call: TRBJ1-6; v_call: TRBV2; cdr3_nt: TGTGCCAGCAGGACGGGGGTATTAGATTCACCCCTCCACTTT; cdr3_aa: CASRTGVLDSPLHF
clone_size: few; d_call: NA; j_call: TRBJ1-2; v_call: TRBV27; cdr3_nt: TGTGCCAGCAGACCTGGGCAGGGGATCTATGGCTACACCTTC; cdr3_aa: CASRPGQGIYGYTF
clone_size: NA; d_call: NA; j_call: TRBJ2-5; v_call: TRBV19; cdr3_nt: TGTGCCAGTAGTATCGACGGTATGACTATGCGAGAGACCCAGTACTTC; cdr3_aa: CASSIDGMTMRETQYF
clone_size: NA; d_call: NA; j_call: TRBJ1-2; v_call: TRBV28; cdr3_nt: TGTGCCAGCAGTTTGGACGGGATTAACTATGGCTACACCTTC; cdr3_aa: CASSLDGINYGYTF
clone_size: NA; d_call: TRBD1; j_call: TRBJ2-2; v_call: TRBV6-5; cdr3_nt: TGTGCCAGCAGCCGGGACAGATACACCGGGGAGCTGTTTTTT; cdr3_aa: CASSRDRYTGELFF
clone_size: NA; d_call: TRBD1; j_call: TRBJ1-5; v_call: TRBV10-1; cdr3_nt: TGCGCCAGCAGTGCATTTTTCAGGGGGAGACTCAATCAGCCCCAGCATTTT; cdr3_aa: CASSAFFRGRLNQPQHF
clone_size: NA; d_call: NA; j_call: TRBJ2-5; v_call: TRBV12-5; cdr3_nt: TGTGCTAGTGGTTTGGGGCGCGGGTTGGGAGAGACCCAGTACTTC; cdr3_aa: CASGLGRGLGETQYF
clone_size: NA; d_call: TRBD1; j_call: TRBJ1-5; v_call: TRBV6-5; cdr3_nt: TGTGCCAGCAGTCGACAGGGGAACCAGCCCCAGCATTTT; cdr3_aa: CASSRQGNQPQHF
clone_size: NA; d_call: NA; j_call: TRBJ1-1; v_call: TRBV9; cdr3_nt: TGTGCCAGCAGCGAGGGACGGGGGGACACGGCCGAAGCTTTCTTT; cdr3_aa: CASSEGRGDTAEAFF
clone_size: few; d_call: NA; j_call: TRBJ2-5; v_call: TRBV5-1; cdr3_nt: TGCGCCAGCAGCTTACAGCTTCTCCAAGAGACCCAGTACTTC; cdr3_aa: CASSLQLLQETQYF
clone_size: NA; d_call: NA; j_call: TRBJ1-1; v_call: TRBV30; cdr3_nt: TGTGCCTGTGACATGAACACTGAAGCTTTCTTT; cdr3_aa: CACDMNTEAFF
clone_size: NA; d_call: TRBD1; j_call: TRBJ1-2; v_call: TRBV30; cdr3_nt: TGTGCCTGGAGAATGGGGACAGGGGGAACGGCTAACTATGGCTACACCTTC; cdr3_aa: CAWRMGTGGTANYGYTF
clone_size: NA; d_call: NA; j_call: TRBJ1-5; v_call: TRBV5-1; cdr3_nt: TGCGCCAGCAGCCAGAGTGGGGCCTACAATCAGCCCCAGCATTTT; cdr3_aa: CASSQSGAYNQPQHF
clone_size: NA; d_call: NA; j_call: TRBJ1-5; v_call: TRBV3-1/TRBV3-2; cdr3_nt: TGTGCCAGCAGCCAAGATGCGCAGGTTAATCAGCCCCAGCATTTT; cdr3_aa: CASSQDAQVNQPQHF
clone_size: NA; d_call: TRBD1; j_call: TRBJ1-3; v_call: TRBV6-5; cdr3_nt: TGTGCCAGCAGTCCCCCCGGGACAGCCACTCGCACCATATATTTT; cdr3_aa: CASSPPGTATRTIYF
clone_size: NA; d_call: NA; j_call: TRBJ1-6; v_call: TRBV19; cdr3_nt: TGTGCCAGTAGTATAGTCACTGATTGGTCACCCCTCCACTTT; cdr3_aa: CASSIVTDWSPLHF
clone_size: NA; d_call: NA; j_call: TRBJ1-2; v_call: TRBV5-1; cdr3_nt: TGCGCCAGCAGCTTCGACTCCTCTGGCTACACCTTC; cdr3_aa: CASSFDSSGYTF
clone_size: NA; d_call: NA; j_call: TRBJ2-2; v_call: TRBV6-2/TRBV6-3; cdr3_nt: TGTGCCAGCACCCCATCACGGGGGGCCCCCGGGGAGCTGTTTTTT; cdr3_aa: CASTPSRGAPGELFF